The 2 T cell receptor beta chains reported below all come from one sample, sequenced in a study of CD8 T cells in Susac syndrome. With random hexamers, 0.5 to 1 ug RNA was reverse transcribed. TCRdb redid the calling of the immunoSEQ multiplex PCR reads with MiXCR, one entry per CDR3 protein. The sample carries some 200,000 distinct CDR3 sequences, approximately 95% recorded once. Sample: CD4+ T cells from PBMCs. The receptors here all came from a human donor in good health.

The chain couples TRBV7-9 to TRBJ2-2; 10 bases fit TRBD2. The CDR3 covers 17 residues. The junction had 9 bases not matched to a gene; V was cut back by 5 bases and J by 3 bases. CDR1 is SEHNR, CDR2 FQNEAQ, per germline (reference sequence). The CDR3 reads CASSTWTSGLDTGELFF. CDR3 nucleotide sequence: TGTGCCAGCAGCACATGGACTAGCGGATTGGACACCGGGGAGCTGTTTTTT.

This clonotype has a handful of counts. The chain links TRBV13 to TRBJ2-4; D is ambiguous. Germline-derived CDR1 and CDR2 are PRHDT and FYEKMQ (reference sequence). Trimming shortened V by 4 bases and J by 0 bases, and 7 bases separated the two germline ends. This CDR3 contains 14 residues. The CDR3 reads CASSSRLAKNIQYF. CDR3 in DNA: TGTGCCAGCAGCTCTCGGTTAGCCAAAAACATTCAGTACTTC. Complete variable domain (other parts from reference TRBV13 and TRBJ2-4): AAGVIQSPRHLIKEKRETATLKCYPIPRHDTVYWYQQGPGQDPQFLISFYEKMQSDKGSIPDRFSAQQFSDYHSELNMSSLELGDSALYFCASSSRLAKNIQYFGAGTRLSVL.